The 5 T cell receptor beta chains presented below share a single source sample, sequenced in a study of molecular identifiers for immune sequencing clone quantification. Using its own MiXCR run on the PCR reads, TCRdb lists one record per CDR3 protein. The table includes 85,000 to 100,000 distinct CDR3 sequences, 20% to 25% detected once. Sample: naive CD8+ T cells from blood, with Jurkat cell RNA spiked in. Stated subset: FACS-sorted CD8+CD4-CCR7+CD45RA+ naive T cells. The source of these receptors is a human donor in good health. Some libraries in this study had Jurkat cell RNA spiked in.

The table lists this clonotype with a few counts. The chain employs TRBV12-3 or TRBV12-4 and TRBJ1-5; D gene ambiguous. The germline V and J ends were trimmed by 5 bases and 4 bases, with 9 bases remaining between them. The CDR3 consists of 13 residues. The CDR3 coding sequence is TGTGCCAGCAGTGGCCCGGGGAATCAGCCCCAGCATTTT. Its protein is CASSGPGNQPQHF.

About this clonotype itself: Given a much more abundant clone one base away, this may be a read error. This chain links TRBV7-2 with TRBJ1-1; D is perhaps TRBD1 (6 bases). Germline assignment: CDR1 SGHTA and CDR2 FQGNSA. V was trimmed by 5 bases and J by 1 base, leaving 11 bases between them. The CDR3 is made up of 14 amino acids. CDR3 bases: TGTGCCAGCAGCATTCGACAGGCGAACACTGAAGCTTTCTTT. Encoded protein: CASSIRQANTEAFF.

The gene calls are TRBV6-5 and TRBJ1-1; 8 positions agree with TRBD1. CDR3 length: 13 residues. With V trimmed by 5 bases and J by 7 bases, 6 bases remained unmatched. Germline-derived CDR1 and CDR2 are MNHEY and SVGAGI. The CDR3 here is CASSEPGGDEAFF. CDR3 nucleotide sequence: TGTGCCAGCAGTGAACCAGGGGGCGATGAAGCTTTCTTT.

At least ten counts were recorded for this clonotype. This rearrangement joins TRBV20-1 to TRBJ1-5, with D possibly matching TRBD1 (5 bases). The CDR3 is 16 residues long. V was pared by 1 base and J by 8 bases, with 21 bases between. Germline V gives CDR1 DFQATT, CDR2 SNEGSKA (reference sequence). The CDR3 is CSARGMKGSVREPQHF. In DNA, the CDR3 is TGCAGTGCTAGAGGGATGAAGGGGTCCGTTCGGGAGCCCCAGCATTTT.

Turning to this clonotype: A read error may explain this, as a much larger clone is one base away. The chain joins TRBV6-1 to TRBJ2-7, with no clear D. The germline gives CDR1 MNHNS, CDR2 SASEGT. V was trimmed by 5 bases and J by 1 base, leaving 12 bases between them. The CDR3 covers 14 residues. Written as DNA, the CDR3 is TGTGCCAGCAGTCCCCTCGGGCTGTCCTACGAGCAGTACTTC. Its protein product is CASSPLGLSYEQYF.